This TCR beta chain was recovered during a study of T cell repertoires in cytomegalovirus infection. Across the whole study: CMV infection plus the matching HLA type was flagged by public TCR beta signatures.

Study-wide results and caveats: Cumulative public TCR beta family frequency identified carriers of CMV plus the relevant HLA. The response measured ex vivo was dominated by TCR beta clonotypes (HLA-C-restricted and CMV-specific).

Comment on this clonotype: Antigen specificity is unknown.

TCRdb analysed the reads with MiXCR anew, one entry per CDR3 protein. Here the sample spans hundreds of thousands of distinct CDR3 sequences, 20% to 25% being singletons. The CDR3 consists of 13 residues. The ends were cut back, 0 bases at V and 6 bases at J, with 9 bases in the middle. CDR1 SGHRS and CDR2 YFSETQ come from the germline V gene. The receptor was derived from a human donor in good health (CMV status not recorded). Some clones in this sample may be carry-over from other donors' samples. Sequenced material: CD8+ T cells from PBMCs. The chain joins TRBV5-1 to TRBJ1-1; D remains ambiguous. In DNA, the CDR3 is TGCGCCAGCAGCTTGGGGAATTCTCCTGAAGCTTTCTTT. Encoded protein: CASSLGNSPEAFF.